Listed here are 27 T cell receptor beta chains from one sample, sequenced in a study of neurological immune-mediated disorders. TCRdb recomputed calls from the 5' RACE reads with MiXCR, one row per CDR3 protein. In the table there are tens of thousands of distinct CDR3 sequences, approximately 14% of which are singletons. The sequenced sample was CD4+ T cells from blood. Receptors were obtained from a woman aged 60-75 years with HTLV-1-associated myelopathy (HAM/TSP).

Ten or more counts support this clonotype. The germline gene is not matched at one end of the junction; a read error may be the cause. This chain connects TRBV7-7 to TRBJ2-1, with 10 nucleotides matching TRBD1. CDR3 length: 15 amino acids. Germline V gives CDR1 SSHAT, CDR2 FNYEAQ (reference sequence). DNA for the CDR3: TGTGCTAGCAGCCCCGCAGGGACAGGGGTCAATGAGCAGTTCTTC. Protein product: CASSPAGTGVNEQFF.

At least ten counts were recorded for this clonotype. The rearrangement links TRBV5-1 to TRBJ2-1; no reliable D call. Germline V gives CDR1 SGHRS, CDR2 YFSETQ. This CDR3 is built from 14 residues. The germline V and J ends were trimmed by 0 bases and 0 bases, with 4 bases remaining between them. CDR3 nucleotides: TGCGCCAGCAGCTTGGTGGGCTCCTACAATGAGCAGTTCTTC. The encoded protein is CASSLVGSYNEQFF. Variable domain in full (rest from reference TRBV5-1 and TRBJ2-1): KAGVTQTPRYLIKTRGQQVTLSCSPISGHRSVSWYQQTPGQGLQFLFEYFSETQRNKGNFPGRFSGRQFSNSRSEMNVSTLELGDSALYLCASSLVGSYNEQFFGPGTRLTVL.

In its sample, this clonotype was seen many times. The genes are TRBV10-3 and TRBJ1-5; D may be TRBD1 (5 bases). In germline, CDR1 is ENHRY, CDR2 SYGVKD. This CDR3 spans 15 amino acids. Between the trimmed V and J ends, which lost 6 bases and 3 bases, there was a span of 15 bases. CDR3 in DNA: TGTGCCATCAGCGGGGGGGGACGGGACAATCAGCCCCAGCATTTT. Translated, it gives CAISGGGRDNQPQHF.

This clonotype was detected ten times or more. CDR3 DNA: TGCAGTGCTTCTCTGGGGGGGTCAACCTACGAGCAGTACTTC. Translation: CSASLGGSTYEQYF. V usage is TRBV20-1 and J usage is TRBJ2-7, with 7 bases lining up with TRBD2. Germline V CDR1 and CDR2: DFQATT, SNEGSKA (reference sequence). The length of the CDR3 is 14 residues. Trimming cost V 5 bases and J 2 bases; bases outside gene matches: 9.

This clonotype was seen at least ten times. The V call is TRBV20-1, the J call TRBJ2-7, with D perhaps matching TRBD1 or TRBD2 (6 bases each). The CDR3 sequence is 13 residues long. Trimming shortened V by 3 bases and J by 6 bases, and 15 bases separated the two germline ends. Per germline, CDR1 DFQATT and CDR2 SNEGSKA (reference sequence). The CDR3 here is CSASPDGGGEQYF. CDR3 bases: TGCAGTGCTAGCCCGGATGGAGGGGGCGAGCAGTACTTC.

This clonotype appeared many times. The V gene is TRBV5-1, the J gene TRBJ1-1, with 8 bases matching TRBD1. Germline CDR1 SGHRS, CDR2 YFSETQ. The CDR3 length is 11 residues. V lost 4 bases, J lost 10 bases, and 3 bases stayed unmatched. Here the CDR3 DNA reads TGCGCCAGCAGCCTGGACAGGGTAGCTTTCTTT. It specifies CASSLDRVAFF.

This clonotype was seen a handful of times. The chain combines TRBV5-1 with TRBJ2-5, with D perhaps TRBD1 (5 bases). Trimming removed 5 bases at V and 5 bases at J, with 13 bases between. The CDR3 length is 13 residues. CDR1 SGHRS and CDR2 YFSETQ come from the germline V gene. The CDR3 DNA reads TGCGCCAGCAGTTCAGGGTTTCGGGAGACCCAGTACTTC. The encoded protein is CASSSGFRETQYF. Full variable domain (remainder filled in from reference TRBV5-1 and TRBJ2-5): KAGVTQTPRYLIKTRGQQVTLSCSPISGHRSVSWYQQTPGQGLQFLFEYFSETQRNKGNFPGRFSGRQFSNSRSEMNVSTLELGDSALYLCASSSGFRETQYFGPGTRLLVL.

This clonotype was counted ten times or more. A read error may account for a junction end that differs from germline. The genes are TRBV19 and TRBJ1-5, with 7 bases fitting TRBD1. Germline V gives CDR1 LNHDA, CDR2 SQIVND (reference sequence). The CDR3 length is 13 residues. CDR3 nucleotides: TGTGTCAGTAGCCTACAGGGGAGACAGCCCCAGCATTTT. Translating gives CVSSLQGRQPQHF.

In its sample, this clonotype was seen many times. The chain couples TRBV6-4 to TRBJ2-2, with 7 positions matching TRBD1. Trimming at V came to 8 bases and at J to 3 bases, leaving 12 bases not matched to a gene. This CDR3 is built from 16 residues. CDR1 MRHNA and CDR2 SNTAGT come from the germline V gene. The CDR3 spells CASRAQPTGDTGELFF. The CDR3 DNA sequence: TGTGCCAGCCGAGCCCAACCAACAGGGGACACCGGGGAGCTGTTTTTT.

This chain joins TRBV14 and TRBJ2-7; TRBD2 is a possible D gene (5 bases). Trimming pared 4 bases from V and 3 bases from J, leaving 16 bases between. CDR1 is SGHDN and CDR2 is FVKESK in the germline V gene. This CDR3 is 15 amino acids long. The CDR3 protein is CASSPGVGILYEQYF. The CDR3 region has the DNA TGTGCCAGCAGCCCCGGGGTTGGGATCCTCTACGAGCAGTACTTC.

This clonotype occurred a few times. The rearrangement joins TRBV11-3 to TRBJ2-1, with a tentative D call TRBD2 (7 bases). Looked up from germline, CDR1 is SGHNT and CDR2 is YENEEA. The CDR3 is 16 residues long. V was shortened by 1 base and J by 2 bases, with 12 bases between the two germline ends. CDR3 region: CASSLVTGGPYNEQFF. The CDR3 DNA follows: TGTGCCAGCAGCTTAGTGACCGGGGGGCCCTACAATGAGCAGTTCTTC.

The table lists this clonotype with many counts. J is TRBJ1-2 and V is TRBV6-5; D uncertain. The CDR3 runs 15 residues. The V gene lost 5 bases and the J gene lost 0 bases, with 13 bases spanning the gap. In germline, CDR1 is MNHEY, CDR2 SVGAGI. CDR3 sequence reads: CASSLFGEANYGYTF. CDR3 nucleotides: TGTGCCAGCAGTCTGTTCGGGGAGGCTAACTATGGCTACACCTTC.

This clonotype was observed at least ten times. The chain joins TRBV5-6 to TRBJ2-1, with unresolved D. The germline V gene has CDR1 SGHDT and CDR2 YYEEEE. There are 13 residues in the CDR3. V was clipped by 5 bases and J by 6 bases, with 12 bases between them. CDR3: CASRPWPVNEQFF. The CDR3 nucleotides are TGTGCCAGCAGACCCTGGCCGGTCAATGAGCAGTTCTTC. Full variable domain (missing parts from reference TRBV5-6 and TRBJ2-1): DAGVTQSPTHLIKTRGQQVTLRCSPKSGHDTVSWYQQALGQGPQFIFQYYEEEERQRGNFPDRFSGHQFPNYSSELNVNALLLGDSALYLCASRPWPVNEQFFGPGTRLTVL.

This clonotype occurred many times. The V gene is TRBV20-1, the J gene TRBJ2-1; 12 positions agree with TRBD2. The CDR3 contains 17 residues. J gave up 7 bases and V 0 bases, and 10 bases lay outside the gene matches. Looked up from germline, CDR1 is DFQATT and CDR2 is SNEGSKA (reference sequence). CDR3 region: CSARDFAGLAGRNEQFF. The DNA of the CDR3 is TGCAGTGCTAGAGATTTCGCAGGACTAGCGGGACGTAATGAGCAGTTCTTC.

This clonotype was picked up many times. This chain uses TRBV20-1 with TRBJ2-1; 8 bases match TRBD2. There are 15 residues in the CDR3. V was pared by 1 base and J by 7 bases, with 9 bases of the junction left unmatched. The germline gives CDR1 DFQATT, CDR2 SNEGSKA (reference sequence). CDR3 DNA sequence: TGCAGTGCTAGAGGAACGGGGGGGGTACTGAATGAGCAGTTCTTC. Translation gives CSARGTGGVLNEQFF.

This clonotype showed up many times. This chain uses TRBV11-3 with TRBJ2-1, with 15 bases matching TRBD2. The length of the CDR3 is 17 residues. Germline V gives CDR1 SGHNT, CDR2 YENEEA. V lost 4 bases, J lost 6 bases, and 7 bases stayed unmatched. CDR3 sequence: CASSWTSGGGAFNEQFF. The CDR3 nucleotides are TGTGCCAGCAGCTGGACTAGCGGGGGGGGGGCATTCAATGAGCAGTTCTTC. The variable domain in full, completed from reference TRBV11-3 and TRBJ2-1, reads EAGVVQSPRYKIIEKKQPVAFWCNPISGHNTLYWYLQNLGQGPELLIRYENEEAVDDSQLPKDRFSAERLKGVDSTLKIQPAELGDSAVYLCASSWTSGGGAFNEQFFGPGTRLTVL.

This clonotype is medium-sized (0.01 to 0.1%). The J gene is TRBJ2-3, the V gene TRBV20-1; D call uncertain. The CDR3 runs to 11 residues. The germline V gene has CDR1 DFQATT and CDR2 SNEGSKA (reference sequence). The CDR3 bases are TGCAGCACAACGTTGGGAGATACGCAGTATTTT. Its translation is CSTTLGDTQYF.

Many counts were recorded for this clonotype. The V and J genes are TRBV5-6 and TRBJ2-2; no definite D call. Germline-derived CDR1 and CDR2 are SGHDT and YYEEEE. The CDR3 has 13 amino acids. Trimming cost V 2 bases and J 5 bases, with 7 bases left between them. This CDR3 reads CASSFDWTGELFF. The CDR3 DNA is TGTGCCAGCAGCTTCGACTGGACCGGGGAGCTGTTTTTT.

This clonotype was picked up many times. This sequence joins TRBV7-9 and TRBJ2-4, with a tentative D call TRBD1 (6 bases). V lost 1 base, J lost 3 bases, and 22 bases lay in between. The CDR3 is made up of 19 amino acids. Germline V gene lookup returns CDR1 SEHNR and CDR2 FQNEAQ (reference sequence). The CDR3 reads CASSLGVGNRALNKNIQYF. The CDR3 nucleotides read TGTGCCAGCAGCTTAGGAGTGGGAAACAGGGCCTTAAACAAAAACATTCAGTACTTC.

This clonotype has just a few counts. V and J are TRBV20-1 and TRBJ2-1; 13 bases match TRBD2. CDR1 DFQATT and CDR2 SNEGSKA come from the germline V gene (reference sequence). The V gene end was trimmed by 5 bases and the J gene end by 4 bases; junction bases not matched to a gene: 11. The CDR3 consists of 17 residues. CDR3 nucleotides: TGCAGTGCTGGAACGGGACTAGCGGGATACAAATACAATGAGCAGTTCTTC. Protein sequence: CSAGTGLAGYKYNEQFF.

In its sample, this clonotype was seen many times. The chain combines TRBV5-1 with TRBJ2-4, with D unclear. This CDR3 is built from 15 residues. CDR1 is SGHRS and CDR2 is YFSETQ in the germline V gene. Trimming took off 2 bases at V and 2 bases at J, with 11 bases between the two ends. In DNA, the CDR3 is TGCGCCAGCAGCTTTTCGCGAGATTCCAAAAACATTCAGTACTTC. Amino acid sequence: CASSFSRDSKNIQYF.

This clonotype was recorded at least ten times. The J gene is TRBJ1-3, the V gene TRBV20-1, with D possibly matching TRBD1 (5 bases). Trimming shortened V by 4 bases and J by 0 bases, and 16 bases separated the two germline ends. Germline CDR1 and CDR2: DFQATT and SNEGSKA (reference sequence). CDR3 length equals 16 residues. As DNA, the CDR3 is TGCAGTGCTACAAAGGGGTTCGAGAGCTCTGGAAACACCATATATTTT. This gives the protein CSATKGFESSGNTIYF.

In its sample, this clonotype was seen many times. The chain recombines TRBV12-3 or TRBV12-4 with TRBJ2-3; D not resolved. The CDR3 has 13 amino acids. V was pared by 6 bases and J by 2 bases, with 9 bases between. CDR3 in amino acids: CASSPPNTDTQYF. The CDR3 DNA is TGTGCCAGCAGCCCCCCAAACACAGATACGCAGTATTTT.

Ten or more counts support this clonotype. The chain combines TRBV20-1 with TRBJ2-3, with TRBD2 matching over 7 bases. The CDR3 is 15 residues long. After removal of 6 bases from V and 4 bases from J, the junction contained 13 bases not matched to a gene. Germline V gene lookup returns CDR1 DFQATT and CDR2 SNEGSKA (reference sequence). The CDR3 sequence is CSAQLSQRGPDTQYF. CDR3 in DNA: TGCAGTGCCCAATTATCTCAGCGGGGCCCAGATACGCAGTATTTT.

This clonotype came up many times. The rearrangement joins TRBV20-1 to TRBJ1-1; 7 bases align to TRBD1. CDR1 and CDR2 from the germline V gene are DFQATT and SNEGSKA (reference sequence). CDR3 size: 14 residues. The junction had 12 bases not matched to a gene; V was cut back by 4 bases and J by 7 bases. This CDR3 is CSATPGQPQYEAFF. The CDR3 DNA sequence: TGCAGTGCTACCCCGGGACAGCCTCAATATGAAGCTTTCTTT.

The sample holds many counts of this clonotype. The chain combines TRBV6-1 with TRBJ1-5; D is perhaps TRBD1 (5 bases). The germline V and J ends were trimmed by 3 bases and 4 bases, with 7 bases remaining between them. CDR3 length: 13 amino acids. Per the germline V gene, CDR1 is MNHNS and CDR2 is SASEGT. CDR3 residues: CASSDRGNQPQHF. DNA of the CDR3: TGTGCCAGCAGTGATAGGGGAAATCAGCCCCAGCATTTT.

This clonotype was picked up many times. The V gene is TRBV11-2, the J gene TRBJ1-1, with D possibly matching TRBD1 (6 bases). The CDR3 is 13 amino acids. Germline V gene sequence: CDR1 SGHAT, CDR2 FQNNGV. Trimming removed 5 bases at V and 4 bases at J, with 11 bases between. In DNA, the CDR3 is TGTGCCAGCAGCCCAACAGGGTCCACTGAAGCTTTCTTT. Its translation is CASSPTGSTEAFF.